Reported below is one TCR beta chain. The antigen remains undetermined. These data originate in a study of cytomegalovirus exposure and HLA in healthy donors. The overall study: HLA-typed donors contributed approximately 86 million unique TCRs, which were held in an early data release.

CDR3 length: 17 amino acids. Germline V CDR1 and CDR2: SEHNR, FQNEAQ (reference sequence). Trimming shortened V by 1 base and J by 3 bases, and 16 bases separated the two germline ends. Researchers ran the PCR with 60 Vbeta and 13 Jbeta primers. Sequencing was performed with immunoSEQ multiplex PCR; in TCRdb, only in-frame clones are kept and a portion is missing. Here the sample spans 130,000 or so clones, approximately 87% being singletons. Overall study results and limits: Later analysis associated a missense DCLRE1C variant with TCR beta V- and J-gene trimming. It was reported in a later analysis that an Asian-associated ancestry cluster showed fewer N-insertions than the roughly 670-donor mean. The study labeled 170 or so TCR beta chains cytomegalovirus-associated.

The chain joins TRBV7-9 to TRBJ1-5; D gene unclear. The source material was PBMCs. This TCR derives from a woman aged 30 to 39 in good health and CMV-seronegative. The CDR3: CASSLDYSHGPNQPQHF. In nucleotides, the CDR3 is TGTGCCAGCAGCTTAGACTACTCACACGGTCCCAATCAGCCCCAGCATTTT.